One TCR beta chain is described in this entry. Its antigen remains unidentified. This entry is derived from a study of cytomegalovirus exposure and HLA in healthy donors. Study-level background: Of 300 to 450 genotyped donors, around 76% clustered with self-reported Caucasian donors. Findings and caveats of the study: Sequencing artifact likely explains a cluster of highly shared sequence variants. Later on, an analysis found that several of the most significant clusters appeared to be linked to common viral pathogens, which included parvovirus B19. A list of about 180 TCR beta chains associated with cytomegalovirus was given.

Germline assignment: CDR1 MDHEN and CDR2 SYDVKM. The CDR3 loop spans 11 amino acids. With 7 bases removed from V and 5 bases from J, the gap between germline ends came to 5 bases. Amplification used 60 Vbeta primers and 13 Jbeta primers. Produced via immunoSEQ multiplex PCR; TCRdb's table is partial and in-frame only. The sample shows about 82,000 clones, around 70% of them seen only once. The sequence was collected from a man between 60 and 70 years old in good health and CMV-seronegative. The chain couples TRBV28 to TRBJ1-4; no clear D. Input material: PBMCs. CDR3 loop: CASTFNEKLFF. As DNA, the CDR3 is TGTGCCAGCACCTTCAATGAAAAACTGTTTTTT.